The source of this T cell receptor beta chain is a study of beta chain features in type 1 diabetes. About the research overall: Patient and healthy donor groups were alike in age, gender and cell yields.

Every isolated RNA sample was fully reverse transcribed, so sequencing captured expressed TCRB transcripts. Generated by immunoSEQ multiplex PCR, the TCRdb table keeps only in-frame clones and is missing some. Of 900,000 or so clones listed, roughly a sixth are singletons. This clone occurred a few times. Its specificity is unknown. Study outcomes and limitations: PCR might show a preference for shorter templates, equally across patients and controls.

What was sequenced was naive CD4+ T cells from blood. The source is a woman between 18 and 29 years old in good health.

This chain's CDR3 is CASSPHLIQETQYF. The CDR3 coding sequence is TGTGCCAGCAGCCCGCATTTAATCCAAGAGACCCAGTACTTC. This sequence joins TRBV7-9 and TRBJ2-5; D gene ambiguous. Germline V CDR1 and CDR2: SEHNR, FQNEAQ (reference sequence). V lost 5 bases to trimming and J lost 1 base, with 11 bases between them. CDR3 length: 14 residues.